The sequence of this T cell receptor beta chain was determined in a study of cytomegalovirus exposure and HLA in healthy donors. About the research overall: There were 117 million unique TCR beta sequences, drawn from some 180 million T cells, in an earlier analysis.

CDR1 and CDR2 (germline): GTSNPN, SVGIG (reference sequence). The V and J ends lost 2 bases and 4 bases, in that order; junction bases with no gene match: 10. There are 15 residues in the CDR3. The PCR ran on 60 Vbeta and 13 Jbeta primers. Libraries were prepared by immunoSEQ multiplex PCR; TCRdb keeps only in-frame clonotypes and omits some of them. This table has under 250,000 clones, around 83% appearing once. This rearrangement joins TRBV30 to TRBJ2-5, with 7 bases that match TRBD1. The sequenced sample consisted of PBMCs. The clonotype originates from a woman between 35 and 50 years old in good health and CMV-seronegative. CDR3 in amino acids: CAWSQGGPRGETQYF. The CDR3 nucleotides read TGTGCCTGGAGTCAAGGGGGCCCCCGAGGAGAGACCCAGTACTTC.